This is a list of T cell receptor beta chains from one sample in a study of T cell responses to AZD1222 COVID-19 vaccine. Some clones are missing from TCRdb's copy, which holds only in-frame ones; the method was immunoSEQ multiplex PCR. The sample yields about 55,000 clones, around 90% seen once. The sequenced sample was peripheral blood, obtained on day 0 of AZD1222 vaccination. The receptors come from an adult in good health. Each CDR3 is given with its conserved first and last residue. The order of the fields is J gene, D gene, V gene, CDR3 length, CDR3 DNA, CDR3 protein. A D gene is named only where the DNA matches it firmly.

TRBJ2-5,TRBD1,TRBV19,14,TGTGCCAGTACCACAGGACAGGGGCGAGAGACCCAGTACTTC,CASTTGQGRETQYF
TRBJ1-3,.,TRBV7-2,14,TGTGCCAGCAGCTCCCTTGGACGCAGCCCCACCATATATTTT,CASSSLGRSPTIYF
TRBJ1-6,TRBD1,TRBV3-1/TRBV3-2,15,TGTGCCAGCAGCCAAGGGACAGGCGTTAATTCACCCCTCCACTTT,CASSQGTGVNSPLHF
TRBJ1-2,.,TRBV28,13,TGTGCCAGCAGTTACCCATCGGAAGGTGGCTACACCTTC,CASSYPSEGGYTF
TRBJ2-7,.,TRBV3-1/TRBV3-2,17,TGTGCCAGCAGCCCCCGACAGTTTGACTTGACAGGCTACGAGCAGTACTTC,CASSPRQFDLTGYEQYF
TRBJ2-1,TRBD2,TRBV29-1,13,TGCAGCGCTTCGGGACTAGCGGACAATGAGCAGTTCTTC,CSASGLADNEQFF
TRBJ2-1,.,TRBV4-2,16,TGTGCCAGCAGCCAAGATCTTCGGGGGGCTTACAATGAGCAGTTCTTC,CASSQDLRGAYNEQFF
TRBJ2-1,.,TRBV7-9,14,TGTGCCATTACACCGGGACCTCGTCCATGGGAGCAGTTCTTC,CAITPGPRPWEQFF
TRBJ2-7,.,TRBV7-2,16,TGTGCCAGCAGCTTAGTGTGGACAGCAATCTCCTACGAGCAGTACTTC,CASSLVWTAISYEQYF
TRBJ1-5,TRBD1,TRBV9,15,TGTGCCAGCAGCGTAGAGGACAGGGGCAATCAGCCCCAGCATTTT,CASSVEDRGNQPQHF
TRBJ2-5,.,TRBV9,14,TGTGCCAGCAGCGTAGCTGACGGGCGAGAGACCCAGTACTTC,CASSVADGRETQYF
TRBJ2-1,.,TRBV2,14,TGTGCCAGCAGTTCCTCCCGAGGGGGGAATGAGCAGTTCTTC,CASSSSRGGNEQFF